Reported below is one TCR beta chain. As yet, its antigen is unknown. The germline V gene has CDR1 SGHRS and CDR2 YFSETQ. This CDR3 is 13 amino acids long. Unmatched junction bases numbered 4, after V lost 4 bases and J lost 5 bases. These data originate in a study of cytomegalovirus exposure and HLA in healthy donors. General study findings and limits: According to an earlier analysis, most TCR beta V segments yielded productive rearrangements about 90% or about 30% of the time.

It was with 60 Vbeta and 13 Jbeta primers that the PCR ran. TCRdb's table, derived via immunoSEQ multiplex PCR, lists solely in-frame clones and lacks some. The top ten hold roughly 2% of the sample, which has 130,000 to 150,000 clones, over 75% seen once. The donors, nominally healthy at sampling, likely had unrecorded immune exposures. This clonotype was obtained from a young man in good health and CMV-seronegative. This sequence joins TRBV5-1 and TRBJ2-5, with 8 bases lining up with TRBD1. Source material: PBMCs. The CDR3 here is CASSPGQVETQYF. CDR3 coding DNA: TGCGCCAGCAGCCCGGGACAGGTCGAGACCCAGTACTTC.